This T cell receptor beta chain is drawn from a study of blood T cell repertoires in COVID-19. Study details: Some COVID-19 samples were acute and others convalescent; all came from the United States, Italy and Spain. T cells, B-cell-depleted T cells, or PBMCs provided the cDNA or gDNA that served as material.

This CDR3 comprises 12 residues. V dropped 4 bases and J dropped 12 bases, with 17 bases sitting between them. Germline loops: CDR1 SGHDT, CDR2 YYEEEE. Authors' analysis steps: Counts of nucleated cells, estimated from reference gene primer amplification, were obtained. Data came from immunoSEQ multiplex PCR; TCRdb stores just in-frame clones and leaves some out. From that table come the V and J calls and clone size; the DNA was used to work out D and trimming. In the table there are 79,000 or so clones, roughly 90% of which are singletons. This TCR derives from a human donor in a cohort sampled during active COVID-19. V and J are TRBV5-6 and TRBJ2-7; TRBD2 might be the D (6 bases). The sequencing input was peripheral blood. CDR3 nucleotide sequence: TGTGCCAGCAGCCCATGGGGGGAGCGGCGGTACTTC. This translates into CASSPWGERRYF. Variable domain in full (rest from reference TRBV5-6 and TRBJ2-7): DAGVTQSPTHLIKTRGQQVTLRCSPKSGHDTVSWYQQALGQGPQFIFQYYEEEERQRGNFPDRFSGHQFPNYSSELNVNALLLGDSALYLCASSPWGERRYFGPGTRLTVT.